A selection of T cell receptor beta chains follows, all from one sample in a study of beta chain features in type 1 diabetes. Generated by immunoSEQ multiplex PCR, the TCRdb table keeps only in-frame clones and is missing some. The repertoire holds roughly 280,000 clones, with 24% as singletons. Sequenced input: naive CD4+ T cells from blood. All receptors derive from a woman aged 25 to 45 with type 1 diabetes. Both conserved end residues are part of each CDR3. The order of the fields is clone size, V gene, D gene, J gene, CDR3 DNA, CDR3 protein. A D gene is named only where the DNA matches it firmly. Expanded clones get a size class; other rows say once, few or many, or leave the size out.

abundance: NA
v_gene: TRBV29-1
d_gene: NA
j_gene: TRBJ1-1
CDR3nt: TGCAGCGTGGCCCTTGGACGGGGAGACACTGAAGCTTTCTTT
CDR3aa: CSVALGRGDTEAFF

abundance: few
v_gene: TRBV28
d_gene: TRBD1
j_gene: TRBJ2-7
CDR3nt: TGTGCCAGCAGTTCCCCTCCCGGGACAGGGCATCACTACGAGCAGTACTTC
CDR3aa: CASSSPPGTGHHYEQYF

abundance: NA
v_gene: TRBV7-9
d_gene: TRBD1
j_gene: TRBJ1-2
CDR3nt: TGTGCCAGCAGTTCATACGGACAGGCGGGGAACGGTGGCTACACCTTC
CDR3aa: CASSSYGQAGNGGYTF

abundance: NA
v_gene: TRBV5-6
d_gene: TRBD2
j_gene: TRBJ2-5
CDR3nt: TGTGCCAGCACCTTTAGCGGGAGTCGGGAGACCCAGTACTTC
CDR3aa: CASTFSGSRETQYF

abundance: few
v_gene: TRBV4-2
d_gene: TRBD1
j_gene: TRBJ2-7
CDR3nt: TGTGCCAGCAGCCCTCGACAGGGTATCGACGAGCAGTACTTC
CDR3aa: CASSPRQGIDEQYF

abundance: few
v_gene: TRBV7-3
d_gene: NA
j_gene: TRBJ2-3
CDR3nt: TGTGCCAGCAGCACGGGACACGTCACAGATACGCAGTATTTT
CDR3aa: CASSTGHVTDTQYF

abundance: NA
v_gene: TRBV9
d_gene: NA
j_gene: TRBJ1-3
CDR3nt: TGTGCCAGCAGCGGGGAGCCGACTGGAAACACCATATATTTT
CDR3aa: CASSGEPTGNTIYF

abundance: NA
v_gene: TRBV28
d_gene: TRBD1
j_gene: TRBJ1-2
CDR3nt: TGTGCCAGCAGGGTGACAGGGCAGGTCTATGGCTACACCTTC
CDR3aa: CASRVTGQVYGYTF

abundance: few
v_gene: TRBV2
d_gene: NA
j_gene: TRBJ1-1
CDR3nt: TGTGCCAGCAAGGGACAATCGAACACTGAAGCTTTCTTT
CDR3aa: CASKGQSNTEAFF

abundance: NA
v_gene: TRBV6-6
d_gene: TRBD1
j_gene: TRBJ1-1
CDR3nt: TGTGCCAGCACCCACGGGAGGGGGCGCTTCCAGGGTGAAGCTTTCTTT
CDR3aa: CASTHGRGRFQGEAFF

abundance: few
v_gene: TRBV7-9
d_gene: TRBD1
j_gene: TRBJ1-1
CDR3nt: TGTGCCAGCAGCCCCCGTGGCGGGACAGGGTACACTGAAGCTTTCTTT
CDR3aa: CASSPRGGTGYTEAFF

abundance: few
v_gene: TRBV4-2
d_gene: TRBD2
j_gene: TRBJ2-5
CDR3nt: TGTGCCAGCGCTATGGCGGGAGCCTCAGAGGAGACCCAGTACTTC
CDR3aa: CASAMAGASEETQYF

abundance: few
v_gene: TRBV29-1
d_gene: TRBD1
j_gene: TRBJ1-2
CDR3nt: TGCAGCGTCCTACCTACAGGGGGCGGCTACACCTTC
CDR3aa: CSVLPTGGGYTF

abundance: NA
v_gene: TRBV30
d_gene: NA
j_gene: TRBJ1-3
CDR3nt: TGTGCCTGGAGTGTATTAGGAAACACCATATATTTT
CDR3aa: CAWSVLGNTIYF

abundance: NA
v_gene: TRBV7-3
d_gene: TRBD2
j_gene: TRBJ2-1
CDR3nt: TGTGCCAGCAGCTTACGGGAGGGAGGCAATGAGCAGTTCTTC
CDR3aa: CASSLREGGNEQFF

abundance: few
v_gene: TRBV5-1
d_gene: TRBD2
j_gene: TRBJ2-1
CDR3nt: TGCGCCAGCACCTCGGGACTAGTCTTTGAGGAGCAGTTCTTC
CDR3aa: CASTSGLVFEEQFF

abundance: NA
v_gene: TRBV11-2
d_gene: NA
j_gene: TRBJ2-7
CDR3nt: TGTGCCAGCAGCCAGGCCGGTTCCTACGAGCAGTACTTC
CDR3aa: CASSQAGSYEQYF

abundance: NA
v_gene: TRBV5-4
d_gene: TRBD2
j_gene: TRBJ2-1
CDR3nt: TGTGCCAGCAGCCCCCGCCTAGCGGGAACGAATGAGCAGTTCTTC
CDR3aa: CASSPRLAGTNEQFF